The 3 T cell receptor beta chains below were found in one sample sequenced in a study of cytomegalovirus exposure and HLA in healthy donors. The PCR contained 60 Vbeta and 13 Jbeta primers. Profiled with immunoSEQ multiplex PCR; TCRdb holds only in-frame clones, not every one. The table shows 130,000 or so clones, with around 73% occurring only once. Material: PBMCs. The receptors were sampled from a man aged 50 to 59 in good health and CMV-seronegative.

The J gene is TRBJ2-7, the V gene TRBV5-4; 7 bases line up with TRBD2. This CDR3 has 14 residues. Germline lookup yields CDR1 SGHNT and CDR2 YYREEE (reference sequence). V trimming: 0 bases; J trimming: 4 bases; junction bases outside the gene matches: 4. CDR3 loop: CASSLASGRYEQYF. As DNA, the CDR3 is TGTGCCAGCAGCTTGGCCTCCGGGAGGTACGAGCAGTACTTC.

The chain links TRBV27 to TRBJ2-2, with D maybe TRBD2 (6 bases). Germline V gene data show CDR1 as MNHEY and CDR2 as SMNVEV (reference sequence). The CDR3 runs 12 residues. V was cut by 6 bases and J by 7 bases, with 9 bases left in between. CDR3 DNA sequence: TGTGCCAGCAGAAGGGGAGGCGGGGAGCTGTTTTTT. Amino acids: CASRRGGGELFF.

V is TRBV27 and J is TRBJ2-7; 16 bases fit TRBD2. Germline V lookup: CDR1 MNHEY, CDR2 SMNVEV (reference sequence). This CDR3 has 20 residues. J gave up 5 bases and V 3 bases, and 16 bases lay outside the gene matches. In DNA, the CDR3 is TGTGCCAGCAGTTTGACGGGACTAGCGGGAGGGCGGTGGGGCGGAGACGAGCAGTACTTC. It yields the protein CASSLTGLAGGRWGGDEQYF.